These 16 T cell receptor beta chains were all obtained from the same sample, sequenced in a study of blood T cells in healthy people across ages. A J-beta primer mix and a sample-barcoded 5' primer were used in a second PCR of roughly 7 to 12 cycles. TCRdb reprocessed the 5' RACE reads with MiXCR, giving one entry per CDR3 protein. The sample yields roughly 1.4 million distinct CDR3 sequences, approximately 63% seen once. The sample comprised blood. Receptors originate from a man aged 18 to 35 in good health.

The rearrangement links TRBV7-9 to TRBJ2-4; D is perhaps TRBD1 (6 bases). The CDR3 totals 13 residues. With 5 bases removed from V and 11 bases from J, the gap between germline ends came to 16 bases. Per the germline V gene, CDR1 is SEHNR and CDR2 is FQNEAQ (reference sequence). The CDR3 region has the DNA TGTGCCAGCAGCGTACCGGGACAAATGGTTCAGTACTTC. Its translation: CASSVPGQMVQYF.

This clonotype was seen a handful of times. The rearrangement uses TRBV6-5 and TRBJ1-6, with a tentative D call TRBD1 (5 bases). CDR1 MNHEY and CDR2 SVGAGI come from the germline V gene. The CDR3 extends over 14 amino acids. V shed 8 bases and J shed 5 bases, with 13 bases lying between them. CDR3 in DNA: TGTGCCAGCGGTTCAGGGTCTCATAATTCACCCCTCCACTTT. It codes for CASGSGSHNSPLHF.

The gene calls are TRBV20-1 and TRBJ2-3; 9 nucleotides agree with TRBD2. Germline CDR1 and CDR2: DFQATT and SNEGSKA (reference sequence). V trimming: 4 bases; J trimming: 1 base; junction bases outside the gene matches: 3. CDR3 length: 14 residues. Written as DNA, the CDR3 is TGCAGTGCTATAAAGCGGGGGGGCACAGATACGCAGTATTTT. This encodes CSAIKRGGTDTQYF.

The genes are TRBV2 and TRBJ2-2; D is perhaps TRBD1 (5 bases). Between the trimmed V and J ends, which lost 7 bases and 6 bases, there was a span of 18 bases. The CDR3 totals 15 residues. Germline V gene sequence: CDR1 SNHLY, CDR2 FYNNEI. The CDR3 spells CASISVAGFSGELFF. CDR3 nucleotides: TGTGCCAGCATTTCGGTCGCAGGGTTTTCCGGGGAGCTGTTTTTT. Full variable domain (rest looked up from reference TRBV2 and TRBJ2-2): EPEVTQTPSHQVTQMGQEVILRCVPISNHLYFYWYRQILGQKVEFLVSFYNNEISEKSEIFDDQFSVERPDGSNFTLKIRSTKLEDSAMYFCASISVAGFSGELFFGEGSRLTVL.

This chain connects TRBV20-1 to TRBJ2-3; unclear D gene. The V gene's germline CDR1 is DFQATT and CDR2 SNEGSKA (reference sequence). The CDR3 covers 15 residues. V gave up 0 bases and J gave up 4 bases, with 14 bases separating them. CDR3 sequence: CSARDPGPGADTQYF. In nucleotides, the CDR3 is TGCAGTGCTAGAGATCCCGGACCGGGCGCAGATACGCAGTATTTT.

V and J are TRBV5-1 and TRBJ2-7, with D perhaps TRBD2 (6 bases). The CDR3 is 14 residues long. CDR1 and CDR2 from the germline V gene are SGHRS and YFSETQ. V was shortened by 4 bases and J by 4 bases, with 15 bases between the two germline ends. The CDR3 protein is CASSPPETSYEQYF. DNA for the CDR3: TGCGCCAGCAGCCCCCCGGAGACTAGTTACGAGCAGTACTTC.

This clonotype was detected only a few times. The genes are TRBV4-3 and TRBJ1-6; D is possibly TRBD1 (5 bases). V lost 5 bases, J lost 9 bases, and 14 bases lay in between. This CDR3 is built from 14 residues. Germline loops: CDR1 LGHNA, CDR2 YSLEER. CDR3 residues: CASSDGTRVSPLHF. The CDR3 DNA follows: TGCGCCAGCAGCGACGGGACCCGGGTTTCACCCCTCCACTTT.

Note on this clonotype: The germline gene is not matched at one end of the junction; a read error may be the cause. J is TRBJ2-3 and V is TRBV12-3 or TRBV12-4; 12 bases are a match to TRBD2. This CDR3 spans 16 amino acids. CDR3 residues: CAGSHIGLAGTDTQYF. CDR3 nucleotide sequence: TGTGCCGGCAGTCATATCGGACTAGCGGGAACAGATACGCAGTATTTT.

Only one count was recorded for this clonotype. The rearrangement uses TRBV18 and TRBJ2-7; tentatively, D is TRBD2 (6 bases). The J call is doubtful: the DNA matches TRBJ2-5 better. CDR3 length: 14 residues. In germline, CDR1 is KGHSH, CDR2 LQKENI. The CDR3 sequence: CASSPPTGDGTQYF. The CDR3 DNA reads as TGTGCCAGCTCACCACCGACGGGGGACGGGACCCAGTACTTC.

The chain combines TRBV6-6 with TRBJ1-5; D possibly corresponds to TRBD1 (5 bases). V shed 11 bases and J shed 9 bases, with 20 bases lying between them. CDR3 length equals 13 residues. Per germline, CDR1 MNHNY and CDR2 SVGAGI (reference sequence). CDR3 sequence: CAVGEGTLWPQHF. The CDR3 nucleotides read TGTGCCGTCGGGGAGGGGACTCTCTGGCCCCAGCATTTT.

CDR3 sequence: CASSCGAGANVLTF. For the CDR3, the DNA is TGTGCCAGCAGTTGCGGGGCTGGGGCCAACGTCCTGACTTTC. The rearrangement uses TRBV12-3 or TRBV12-4 and TRBJ2-6; tentatively, D is TRBD2 (6 bases). Trimming shortened V by 4 bases and J by 2 bases, and 6 bases separated the two germline ends. CDR3 length: 14 amino acids.

This clonotype turned up a few times. The chain joins TRBV7-2 to TRBJ2-1; D uncertain. The better agreement between TRBJ2-7 and the DNA end casts doubt on the J call. Germline V gene data show CDR1 as SGHTA and CDR2 as FQGNSA. This CDR3 comprises 13 residues. The DNA for the CDR3 is TGTGCCAGCAGCTTAGATTTATACAATGAGCAGTACTTC. Translation gives CASSLDLYNEQYF.

In its sample, this clonotype was seen a few times. The gene calls are TRBV29-1 and TRBJ2-7; D is perhaps TRBD1 or TRBD2 (5 bases each). Germline-derived CDR1 and CDR2 are SQVTM and ANQGSEA. V shed 6 bases and J shed 3 bases, with 15 bases lying between them. CDR3 length equals 13 residues. CDR3 protein: CSVTGTGGYEQYF. The CDR3 DNA reads TGCAGCGTCACCGGGACCGGAGGCTACGAGCAGTACTTC.

The chain couples TRBV29-1 to TRBJ1-2, with 8 bases aligning to TRBD1. The CDR3 loop spans 13 amino acids. The junction had 5 bases not matched to a gene; V was cut back by 3 bases and J by 5 bases. Germline assignment: CDR1 SQVTM and CDR2 ANQGSEA. The CDR3 reads CSVDDRGDYGYTF. The DNA for the CDR3 is TGCAGCGTTGACGACAGGGGCGATTATGGCTACACCTTC.

The chain has TRBV20-1 and TRBJ1-6, with D possibly matching TRBD1 (5 bases). Trimming took off 5 bases at V and 12 bases at J, with 17 bases between the two ends. CDR1 and CDR2 (germline): DFQATT, SNEGSKA (reference sequence). The CDR3 length is 13 residues. Here the CDR3 DNA reads TGCAGTGCTGGGGCCGGTGGGGCTGGACCCCTCCACTTT. Protein: CSAGAGGAGPLHF.

The rearrangement joins TRBV28 to TRBJ2-5; weak D call: TRBD1 (5 bases). The DNA end is a closer match to TRBJ2-4, so the J assignment may be wrong. The length of the CDR3 is 16 residues. Germline lookup yields CDR1 MDHEN and CDR2 SYDVKM. CDR3 sequence reads: CASSLMQGRTKNIQYF. The DNA of the CDR3 is TGTGCCAGCAGTTTAATGCAGGGAAGGACCAAAAACATTCAGTACTTC.